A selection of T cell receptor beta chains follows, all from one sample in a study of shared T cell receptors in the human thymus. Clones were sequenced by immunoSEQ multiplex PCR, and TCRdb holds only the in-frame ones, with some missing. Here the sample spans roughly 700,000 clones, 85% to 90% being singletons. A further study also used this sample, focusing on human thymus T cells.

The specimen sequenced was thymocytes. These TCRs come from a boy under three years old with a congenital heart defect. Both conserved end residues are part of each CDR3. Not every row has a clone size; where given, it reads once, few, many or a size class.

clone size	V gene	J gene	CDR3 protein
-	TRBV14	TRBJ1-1	CASSPGGGEAFF
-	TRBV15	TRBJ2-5	CATSPRTGVRWETQYF
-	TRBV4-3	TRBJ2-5	CASSQEDWKQETQYF
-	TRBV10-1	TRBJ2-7	CASSESGSSYEQYF
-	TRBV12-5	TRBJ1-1	CASGRNPGQSNTEAFF
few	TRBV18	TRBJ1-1	CASSPPPKEDRGRENEAFF
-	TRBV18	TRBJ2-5	CASSPSATQPQRTQYF
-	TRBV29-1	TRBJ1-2	CSVVVGGDSNYGYTF
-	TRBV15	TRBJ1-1	CATSRDPGQADTEAFF
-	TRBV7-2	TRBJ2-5	CASSLVTSGRRETQYF
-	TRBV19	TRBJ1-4	CASSIYQGQPTNEKLFF
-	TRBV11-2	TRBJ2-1	CASSPLGTSGFDSYNEQFF
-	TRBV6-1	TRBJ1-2	CASSGTGREDYGYTF
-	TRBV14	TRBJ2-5	CASSFQGETQYF
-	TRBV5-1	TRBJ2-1	CASSFVSGHLSYNEQFF